The clone carrying this T cell receptor (beta chain) turned up a few times. What it recognizes is unknown. Assay used: immunoSEQ multiplex PCR; TCRdb lists only in-frame clones, some missing. Of 85,000 to 90,000 clones listed, roughly 90% are singletons. V shed 8 bases and J shed 4 bases, with 26 bases lying between them. There are 17 residues in the CDR3. Germline V gene lookup returns CDR1 SNHLY and CDR2 FYNNEI. These data originate in a study of T cell responses to AZD1222 COVID-19 vaccine. Study-wide results and caveats: Donors in the cohort were predominantly white British and more often female, and clonal diversity was possibly underestimated. All repertoire sampling was performed exclusively after the peak T cell response.

The TCR originated in an adult in good health. V gene TRBV2 combines with J gene TRBJ1-2, with D unclear. The starting material was peripheral blood, obtained on day 0 of AZD1222 vaccination. The DNA of the CDR3 is TGTGCCAGCCCGGCGGTGGTGGCCGGCGGGCAGGTCTATGGCTACACCTTC. It yields the protein CASPAVVAGGQVYGYTF.